Each of the 26 T cell receptor beta chains below was sequenced from the same sample in a study of T cell responses to AZD1222 COVID-19 vaccine. The table came from immunoSEQ multiplex PCR; TCRdb's copy has only in-frame clones and leaves some out. Of some 110,000 clones in the sample, roughly 91% were seen once. The sample here was peripheral blood, taken 28 days after the second AZD1222 dose. The receptor source for this set is an adult who received the AZD1222 COVID-19 vaccine.

A single count supports this clone. The chain combines TRBV19 with TRBJ2-1; 9 nucleotides align to TRBD2. The CDR3 has 21 residues. V shed 5 bases, J shed 0 bases, and the junction held 20 bases outside the gene matches. Germline loops: CDR1 LNHDA, CDR2 SQIVND (reference sequence). The CDR3 DNA follows: TGTGCCAGTAGTCTGCCCTCGGGGCGGGAGGGCCGAGGGGGCTCCTACAATGAGCAGTTCTTC. It is translated as CASSLPSGREGRGGSYNEQFF.

The chain couples TRBV27 to TRBJ1-2; a weak D match, TRBD1 (5 bases). In germline, CDR1 is MNHEY, CDR2 SMNVEV (reference sequence). This CDR3 spans 15 amino acids. V was trimmed by 5 bases and J by 4 bases, leaving 17 bases between them. This CDR3 reads CASSLRRTGTYGYTF. The CDR3 bases are TGTGCCAGCAGTCTTCGACGGACGGGGACCTATGGCTACACCTTC.

The rearrangement links TRBV5-4 to TRBJ1-6, with 7 bases matching TRBD1. V dropped 4 bases and J dropped 5; count of bases not matched to a gene: 9. From germline, CDR1 is SGHNT and CDR2 YYREEE (reference sequence). The CDR3 is made up of 16 amino acids. CDR3 residues: CASSDSAGGNNSPLHF. DNA for the CDR3: TGTGCCAGCAGCGACAGTGCAGGGGGGAATAATTCACCCCTCCACTTT.

V usage is TRBV3-1 (or the pseudogene TRBV3-2) and J usage is TRBJ1-5, with 8 bases matching TRBD1. In germline, CDR1 is LGHDT, CDR2 YNNKEL (reference sequence). The junction had 1 base not matched to a gene; V was cut back by 1 base and J by 5 bases. The CDR3 length is 14 residues. In DNA, the CDR3 is TGTGCCAGCAGCCAAGCGACAGGGGATCAGCCCCAGCATTTT. Amino acids: CASSQATGDQPQHF.

The chain carries TRBV11-2 and TRBJ1-2; possible D gene TRBD1, 6 bases. Trimming removed 1 base from V and 3 bases from J, with 12 bases in between. Per germline, CDR1 SGHAT and CDR2 FQNNGV. This CDR3 is 15 amino acids long. As DNA, the CDR3 is TGTGCCAGCAGCTTAGTCCTGACAGGCTACTATGGCTACACCTTC. Its protein product is CASSLVLTGYYGYTF.

The chain carries TRBV5-4 and TRBJ2-3; either TRBD1 or TRBD2 may supply D (5 bases each). This CDR3 comprises 16 residues. V gave up 4 bases and J gave up 5 bases, with 20 bases separating them. Germline V CDR1 and CDR2: SGHNT, YYREEE (reference sequence). DNA of the CDR3: TGTGCCAGCAGCCCCGGAGGTCAGGGCGTTGGAGATACGCAGTATTTT. This sequence encodes CASSPGGQGVGDTQYF.

The V gene is TRBV12-3 or TRBV12-4, the J gene TRBJ2-7; possibly TRBD1 for D (6 bases). The CDR3 is 13 residues long. Trimming removed 1 base at V and 6 bases at J, with 10 bases between. The CDR3 reads CASSLDRALEQYF. In DNA form, the CDR3 reads TGTGCCAGCAGTTTAGACAGGGCCCTCGAGCAGTACTTC.

V and J are TRBV4-1 and TRBJ1-4, with 10 bases matching TRBD1. Germline values: CDR1 MGHRA, CDR2 YSYEKL. CDR3 length: 17 amino acids. The junction had 5 bases not matched to a gene; V was cut back by 4 bases and J by 0 bases. CDR3 amino acids: CASSPVGTGATNEKLFF. The CDR3 DNA follows: TGCGCCAGCAGCCCCGTTGGGACAGGGGCAACTAATGAAAAACTGTTTTTT.

V and J are TRBV11-1 and TRBJ1-1; 8 bases are shared with TRBD1. The CDR3 is 13 residues long. Germline CDR1 reads SGHAT; CDR2 reads FQDESV (reference sequence). The trim removed 3 bases at V and 4 bases at J, leaving 1 base unmatched. In DNA form, the CDR3 reads TGTGCCAGCAGCTTCGACAGGGGCACTGAAGCTTTCTTT. This gives the protein CASSFDRGTEAFF.

Turning to this clone: Compared with germline, one end of the junction differs, possibly owing to a read error. The chain uses TRBV3-1 (or the pseudogene TRBV3-2) and TRBJ1-2; D unclear. The V gene's germline CDR1 is LGHDT and CDR2 YNNKEL (reference sequence). CDR3 size: 12 residues. CDR3 sequence reads: CASSQGEYDYTF. DNA for the CDR3: TGTGCCAGCAGCCAAGGGGAATATGACTACACCTTC.

This clone has only one observation. This chain uses TRBV9 with TRBJ2-7, with D perhaps TRBD2 (6 bases). The germline V gene has CDR1 SGDLS and CDR2 YYNGEE. The CDR3 is 15 residues long. V was pared by 4 bases and J by 4 bases, with 18 bases between. The CDR3 DNA sequence: TGTGCCAGCAGCACCGAAGGGGCGGGGCCTTACGAGCAGTACTTC. Protein: CASSTEGAGPYEQYF.

The chain links TRBV24-1 to TRBJ2-7; D is undetermined. Trimming stripped 4 bases from V and 5 bases from J, with 17 bases between. The CDR3 loop spans 15 amino acids. Germline CDR1 KGHDR, CDR2 SFDVKD. CDR3 loop: CATSEPTEWCNEQYF. In DNA form, the CDR3 reads TGTGCCACCAGTGAACCCACAGAGTGGTGTAACGAGCAGTACTTC.

The chain employs TRBV28 and TRBJ1-2; TRBD1 aligns across 8 bases. The germline gives CDR1 MDHEN, CDR2 SYDVKM. This CDR3 comprises 16 residues. With V trimmed by 3 bases and J by 6 bases, 12 bases remained unmatched. For the CDR3, the DNA is TGTGCCAGCAGTTTCCTCCCAGGGGGCGCAAAGGATGGCTACACCTTC. As protein: CASSFLPGGAKDGYTF.

This clone was detected ten times or more. The rearrangement uses TRBV6-5 and TRBJ1-5; D is undetermined. CDR1 and CDR2 from the germline V gene are MNHEY and SVGAGI. The CDR3 runs to 14 residues. V was trimmed by 5 bases and J by 3 bases, leaving 11 bases between them. The CDR3 here is CASSPDGDNQPQHF. In DNA, the CDR3 is TGTGCCAGCAGTCCCGACGGGGACAATCAGCCCCAGCATTTT.

This clone has a handful of counts. The V call is TRBV7-2, the J call TRBJ1-2; 9 bases fit TRBD1. The V gene's germline CDR1 is SGHTA and CDR2 FQGNSA. This CDR3 spans 13 amino acids. V lost 6 bases, J lost 14 bases, and 13 bases stayed unmatched. The CDR3 sequence: CASRTGTGTLGTF. CDR3 DNA sequence: TGTGCCAGCAGGACCGGGACAGGGACCTTGGGGACCTTC.

The rearrangement joins TRBV3-1 (or the pseudogene TRBV3-2) to TRBJ2-2; no clear D. V was clipped by 1 base and J by 9 bases, with 6 bases between them. Germline CDR1 LGHDT, CDR2 YNNKEL (reference sequence). The CDR3 consists of 12 residues. DNA of the CDR3: TGTGCCAGCAGCCAAGGAACCCGGGAGCTGTTTTTT. This encodes CASSQGTRELFF.

This chain joins TRBV3-1 (or the pseudogene TRBV3-2) and TRBJ1-2, with TRBD1 matching 9 bases. The V gene's germline CDR1 is LGHDT and CDR2 YNNKEL (reference sequence). The length of the CDR3 is 15 residues. The ends lost 1 base at V and 7 bases at J; junction bases unmatched: 7. The CDR3 loop is CASSQAAGQGFGYTF. CDR3 in DNA: TGTGCCAGCAGCCAAGCGGCCGGACAGGGGTTTGGCTACACCTTC.

The chain has TRBV6-5 and TRBJ2-3; 9 bases fit TRBD2. CDR3 length equals 15 residues. V lost 10 bases and J lost 1; bases outside the gene matches: 9. In germline, CDR1 is MNHEY, CDR2 SVGAGI. CDR3 nucleotide sequence: TGTGCCACCGCGCGGGGGGGCCTACGCACAGATACGCAGTATTTT. Amino acid sequence: CATARGGLRTDTQYF.

The chain is built from TRBV6-5 and TRBJ2-7; 7 bases line up with TRBD1. The CDR3 is 15 amino acids. Trimming took 2 bases from V and 1 from J; bases not matched to a gene: 5. The germline V gene encodes CDR1 MNHEY and CDR2 SVGAGI. In DNA, the CDR3 is TGTGCCAGCAGTTACGACAGGGACATTTCCTACGAGCAGTACTTC. Its protein product is CASSYDRDISYEQYF.

The chain couples TRBV9 to TRBJ2-2; TRBD1 aligns across 9 bases. This CDR3 contains 16 residues. J was trimmed by 0 bases and V by 4 bases; bases with no gene match: 4. Germline V gives CDR1 SGDLS, CDR2 YYNGEE. The CDR3 DNA reads TGTGCCAGCAGCACCACAGGGGGCGCGAACACCGGGGAGCTGTTTTTT. Translated: CASSTTGGANTGELFF.

The chain couples TRBV9 to TRBJ2-1; 10 positions match TRBD2. This CDR3 region has 17 residues. The ends lost 0 bases at V and 5 bases at J; junction bases unmatched: 8. Germline loops: CDR1 SGDLS, CDR2 YYNGEE. CDR3 amino acids: CASSVASSGGIDNEQFF. As DNA, the CDR3 is TGTGCCAGCAGCGTAGCGAGTAGCGGGGGGATCGACAATGAGCAGTTCTTC.

This clone was counted a single time. The chain uses TRBV3-1 (or the pseudogene TRBV3-2) and TRBJ2-7; 9 bases line up with TRBD1. V shed 4 bases, J shed 3 bases, and the junction held 4 bases outside the gene matches. The CDR3 spans 14 residues. CDR1 and CDR2 from the germline V gene are LGHDT and YNNKEL (reference sequence). The CDR3 DNA reads TGTGCCAGCAGCCCAGGACAGGGGTACTACGAGCAGTACTTC. Its translation: CASSPGQGYYEQYF.

The genes are TRBV3-1 (or the pseudogene TRBV3-2) and TRBJ2-1; TRBD2 matches 7 bases. Germline trimming cut 3 bases from V and 3 bases from J; bases unmatched to any gene: 8. CDR1 is LGHDT, CDR2 YNNKEL, per germline (reference sequence). CDR3 length: 16 amino acids. In DNA form, the CDR3 reads TGTGCCAGCAGCCACGTCCGGACTAGAGGCTACAATGAGCAGTTCTTC. The encoded protein is CASSHVRTRGYNEQFF.

The rearrangement uses TRBV6-5 and TRBJ2-3; D is perhaps TRBD2 (6 bases). Per the germline V gene, CDR1 is MNHEY and CDR2 is SVGAGI. CDR3 length equals 16 residues. Trimming cost V 2 bases and J 2 bases, with 14 bases left between them. The CDR3, as DNA: TGTGCCAGCAGTTACCGGCGAGCGGGTTTCACAGATACGCAGTATTTT. This translates into CASSYRRAGFTDTQYF.

This chain uses TRBV10-3 with TRBJ1-2; 7 bases map to TRBD1. J gave up 6 bases and V 11 bases, and 18 bases lay outside the gene matches. CDR3 length: 15 amino acids. CDR1 is ENHRY and CDR2 is SYGVKD in the germline V gene. CDR3 DNA sequence: TGTGCCGCCCTGCGAGACAGGGAGGAGCGGCATGGCTACACCTTC. Its translation is CAALRDREERHGYTF.

The rearrangement joins TRBV7-6 to TRBJ2-5, with D unresolved. Germline CDR1 SGHVS, CDR2 FNYEAQ. Trimming stripped 3 bases from V and 1 base from J, with 12 bases between. The CDR3 length is 15 residues. The CDR3 nucleotides read TGTGCCAGCAGCTTCCACCGGACGCCCCAAGAGACCCAGTACTTC. Residues: CASSFHRTPQETQYF.